The present T cell receptor (beta chain) was sequenced within a study of blood T cell repertoires in COVID-19. Turning to the study itself: There were acute and convalescent COVID-19 samples, and they came from the United States, Italy and Spain. In each case, the material was cDNA or gDNA derived from T cells, B-cell-depleted T cells, or PBMCs.

It was during active infection that Seattle patients were enrolled and then longitudinally followed. The germline V gene encodes CDR1 MGHDK and CDR2 SYGVNS. The CDR3 consists of 14 residues. After removal of 4 bases from V and 1 base from J, the junction contained 3 bases not matched to a gene. Authors' methods: Counts of nucleated cells, estimated from reference gene primer amplification, were obtained. Profiled with immunoSEQ multiplex PCR; TCRdb holds only in-frame clones, not every one. D and trimming come from the DNA, and the V and J calls and clone size come from that table. The profile covers roughly 230,000 clones, with roughly 85% appearing a single time and around 5.5% taken by the ten largest.

The receptor's source is a man aged 50 to 60 with COVID-19, enrolled during active disease. Sequences were obtained from peripheral blood. This sequence joins TRBV25-1 and TRBJ1-1, with 7 bases aligning to TRBD1. The CDR3 loop reads CASSATGPNTEAFF. The CDR3 DNA sequence: TGTGCCAGCAGTGCGACAGGGCCGAACACTGAAGCTTTCTTT.